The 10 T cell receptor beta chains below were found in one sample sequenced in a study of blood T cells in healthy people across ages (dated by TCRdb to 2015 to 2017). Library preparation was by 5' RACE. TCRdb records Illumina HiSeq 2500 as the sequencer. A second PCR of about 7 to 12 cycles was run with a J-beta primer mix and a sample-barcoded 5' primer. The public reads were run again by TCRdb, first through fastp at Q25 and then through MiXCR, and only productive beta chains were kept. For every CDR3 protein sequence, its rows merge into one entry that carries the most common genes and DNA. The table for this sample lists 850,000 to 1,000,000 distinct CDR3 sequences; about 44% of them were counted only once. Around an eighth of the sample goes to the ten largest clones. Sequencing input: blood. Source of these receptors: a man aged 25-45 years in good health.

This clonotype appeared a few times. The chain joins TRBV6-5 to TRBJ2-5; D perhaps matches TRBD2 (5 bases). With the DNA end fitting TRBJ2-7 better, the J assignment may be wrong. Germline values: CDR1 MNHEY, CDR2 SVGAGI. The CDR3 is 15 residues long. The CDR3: CASSYSSGRPYEQYF. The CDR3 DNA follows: TGTGCCAGCAGTTACTCAAGCGGCAGACCTTACGAGCAGTACTTC.

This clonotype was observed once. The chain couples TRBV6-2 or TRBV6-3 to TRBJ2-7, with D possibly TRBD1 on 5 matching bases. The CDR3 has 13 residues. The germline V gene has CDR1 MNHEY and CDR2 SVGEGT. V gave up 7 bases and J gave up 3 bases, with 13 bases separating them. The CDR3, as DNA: TGTGCCAGCACTGCCCCAGACAGCTACGAGCAGTACTTC. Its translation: CASTAPDSYEQYF.

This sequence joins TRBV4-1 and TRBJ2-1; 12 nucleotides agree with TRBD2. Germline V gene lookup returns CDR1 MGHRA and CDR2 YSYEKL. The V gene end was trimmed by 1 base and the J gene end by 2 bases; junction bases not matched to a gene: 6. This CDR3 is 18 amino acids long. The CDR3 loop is CASSQGGTSGSTYNEQFF. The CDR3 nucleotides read TGCGCCAGCAGCCAAGGAGGGACTAGCGGGTCTACCTACAATGAGCAGTTCTTC.

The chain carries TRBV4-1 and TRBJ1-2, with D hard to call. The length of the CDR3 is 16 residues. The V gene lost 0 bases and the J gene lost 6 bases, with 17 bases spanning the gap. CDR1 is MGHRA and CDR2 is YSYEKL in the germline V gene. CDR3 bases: TGCGCCAGCAGCCAAGATCCGAACAGACCTCTCGATGGCTACACCTTC. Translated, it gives CASSQDPNRPLDGYTF.

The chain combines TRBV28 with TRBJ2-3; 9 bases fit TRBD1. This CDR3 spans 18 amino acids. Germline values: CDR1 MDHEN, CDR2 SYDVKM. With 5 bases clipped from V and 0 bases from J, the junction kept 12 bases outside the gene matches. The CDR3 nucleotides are TGTGCCAGCAGTCTCAACTTCGGGACAGGGTCCAGCACAGATACGCAGTATTTT. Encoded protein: CASSLNFGTGSSTDTQYF.

The CDR3 nucleotides read TGTGCCAGCAGCCGAGCTTGGGGCACAGATACGCAGTATTTT. Amino acid sequence: CASSRAWGTDTQYF. The J gene is TRBJ2-3, the V gene TRBV5-6; D call uncertain. The ends were cut back, 4 bases at V and 1 base at J, with 10 bases in the middle. Germline V gene data show CDR1 as SGHDT and CDR2 as YYEEEE. The CDR3 length is 14 residues.

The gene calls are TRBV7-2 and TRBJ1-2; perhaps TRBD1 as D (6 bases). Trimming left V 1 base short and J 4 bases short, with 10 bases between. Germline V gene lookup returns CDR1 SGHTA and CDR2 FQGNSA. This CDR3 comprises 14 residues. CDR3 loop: CASSLGSGAYGYTF. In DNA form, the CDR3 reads TGTGCCAGCAGCTTAGGGTCAGGGGCCTATGGCTACACCTTC.

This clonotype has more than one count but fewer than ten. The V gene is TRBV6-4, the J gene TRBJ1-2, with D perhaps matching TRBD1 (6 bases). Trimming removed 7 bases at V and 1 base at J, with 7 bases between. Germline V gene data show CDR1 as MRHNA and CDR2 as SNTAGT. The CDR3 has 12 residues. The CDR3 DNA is TGTGCCAGCAAGGACAGTAACTATGGCTACACCTTC. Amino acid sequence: CASKDSNYGYTF.

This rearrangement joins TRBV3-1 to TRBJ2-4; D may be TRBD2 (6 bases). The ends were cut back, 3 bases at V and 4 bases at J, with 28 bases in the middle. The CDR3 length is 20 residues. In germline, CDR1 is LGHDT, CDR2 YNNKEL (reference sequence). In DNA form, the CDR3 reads TGTGCCAGCAGCCAGATGAGGACACACCGAGCGGCCAGCGGGAAAAACATTCAGTACTTC. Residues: CASSQMRTHRAASGKNIQYF.

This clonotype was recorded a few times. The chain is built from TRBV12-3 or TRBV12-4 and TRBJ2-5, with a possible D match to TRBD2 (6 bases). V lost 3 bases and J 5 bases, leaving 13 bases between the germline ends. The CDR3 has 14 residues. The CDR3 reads CASSFGGRWETQYF. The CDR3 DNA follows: TGTGCCAGCAGTTTCGGGGGAAGGTGGGAGACCCAGTACTTC.